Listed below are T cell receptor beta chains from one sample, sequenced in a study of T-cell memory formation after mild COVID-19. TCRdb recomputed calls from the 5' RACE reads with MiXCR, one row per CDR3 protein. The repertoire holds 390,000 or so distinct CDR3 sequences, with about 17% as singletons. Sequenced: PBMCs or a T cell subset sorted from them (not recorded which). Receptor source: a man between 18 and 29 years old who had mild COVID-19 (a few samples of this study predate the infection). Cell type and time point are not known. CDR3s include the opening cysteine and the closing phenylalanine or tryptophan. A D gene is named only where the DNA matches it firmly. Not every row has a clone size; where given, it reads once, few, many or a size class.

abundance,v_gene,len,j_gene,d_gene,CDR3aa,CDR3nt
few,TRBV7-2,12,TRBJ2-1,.,CASTTSGVEQFF,TGTGCCAGCACCACTTCGGGGGTCGAGCAGTTCTTC
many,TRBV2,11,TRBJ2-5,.,CASSGEKTQYF,TGTGCCAGTTCGGGGGAGAAGACCCAGTACTTC
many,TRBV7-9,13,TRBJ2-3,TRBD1,CASTMTGADTQYF,TGTGCCAGCACCATGACAGGGGCAGATACGCAGTATTTT
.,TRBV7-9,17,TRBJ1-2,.,CASSLGTGYHLNYGYTF,TGTGCCAGCAGCTTAGGAACTGGGTATCACCTCAACTATGGCTACACCTTC
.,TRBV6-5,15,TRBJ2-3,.,CASSYQAIFADTQYF,TGTGCCAGCAGTTACCAAGCCATTTTCGCAGATACGCAGTATTTT
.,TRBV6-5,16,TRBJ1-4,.,CASSYSSGATNEKLFF,TGTGCCAGCAGTTACTCGTCCGGCGCAACTAATGAAAAACTGTTTTTT
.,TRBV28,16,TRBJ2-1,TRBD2,CASTLTTSGVDNEQFF,TGTGCCAGCACACTCACGACTAGCGGGGTAGACAATGAGCAGTTCTTC
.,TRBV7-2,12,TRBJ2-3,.,CASSLFIDTQYF,TGTGCCAGCAGCTTATTTATAGATACGCAGTATTTT
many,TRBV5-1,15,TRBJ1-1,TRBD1,CASSSLSGGNTEAFF,TGCGCCAGCAGCTCGCTCTCAGGGGGGAACACTGAAGCTTTCTTT
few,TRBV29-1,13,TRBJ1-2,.,CSARGGTNYGYTF,TGCAGCGCCCGAGGGGGTACTAACTATGGCTACACCTTC
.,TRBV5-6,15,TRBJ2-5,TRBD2,CASASSGGARETQYF,TGTGCCAGCGCGAGCAGCGGGGGGGCTCGAGAGACCCAGTACTTC
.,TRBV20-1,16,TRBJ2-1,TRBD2,CSARSGLAGGYSEQFF,TGCAGTGCTAGAAGCGGGCTAGCGGGGGGGTACTCTGAGCAGTTCTTC
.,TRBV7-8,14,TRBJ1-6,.,CASSGGGHYSPLHF,TGTGCCAGCAGCGGGGGGGGGCATTATTCACCCCTCCACTTT
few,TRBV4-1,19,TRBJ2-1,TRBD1,CASSPGQARRGSSYNEQFF,TGCGCCAGCAGCCCGGGACAGGCGAGACGGGGGAGCTCCTACAATGAGCAGTTCTTC
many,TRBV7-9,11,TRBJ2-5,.,CASRSRETQYF,TGTGCCAGCCGGTCTCGGGAGACCCAGTACTTC
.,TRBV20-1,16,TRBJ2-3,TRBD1,CSARGRGQGTTDTQYF,TGCAGTGCTAGGGGTCGGGGACAGGGGACCACAGATACGCAGTATTTT
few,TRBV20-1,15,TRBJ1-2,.,CSATYSAPLFYGYTF,TGCAGTGCTACTTATTCCGCCCCCCTTTTCTATGGCTACACCTTC
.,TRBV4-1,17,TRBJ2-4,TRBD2,CASSRMGGSLAKNIQYF,TGCGCCAGCAGCCGCATGGGAGGGAGCTTAGCCAAAAACATTCAGTACTTC
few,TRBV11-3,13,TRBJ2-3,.,CASSRGSGRAQYF,TGTGCCAGCAGCAGGGGGAGCGGGCGCGCGCAGTATTTT
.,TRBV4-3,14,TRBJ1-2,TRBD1,CASSQVATGDGYTF,TGCGCCAGCAGCCAAGTTGCGACAGGGGATGGCTACACCTTC
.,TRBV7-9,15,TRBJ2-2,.,CASSLHQGKGGELFF,TGTGCCAGCAGCTTACACCAGGGGAAGGGCGGGGAGCTGTTTTTT
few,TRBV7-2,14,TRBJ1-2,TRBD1,CASSPQQGNYGYTF,TGTGCCAGCAGCCCCCAACAGGGGAACTATGGCTACACCTTC
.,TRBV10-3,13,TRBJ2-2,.,CAITAGTTGELFF,TGTGCCATCACCGCTGGGACAACCGGGGAGCTGTTTTTT
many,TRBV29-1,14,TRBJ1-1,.,CSVATGLMNTEAFF,TGCAGCGTTGCGACGGGACTCATGAACACTGAAGCTTTCTTT
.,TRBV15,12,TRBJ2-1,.,CATGITYNEQFF,TGTGCCACCGGGATAACCTACAATGAGCAGTTCTTC
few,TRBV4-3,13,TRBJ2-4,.,CASSSVLKNIQYF,TGCGCCAGCAGTTCGGTCCTCAAAAACATTCAGTACTTC
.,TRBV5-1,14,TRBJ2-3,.,CASSIGTSTDTQYF,TGCGCCAGCAGCATAGGGACATCTACAGATACGCAGTATTTT
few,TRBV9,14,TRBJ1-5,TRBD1,CASSALGDSQPQHF,TGTGCCAGCAGCGCGCTCGGGGACAGCCAGCCCCAGCATTTT
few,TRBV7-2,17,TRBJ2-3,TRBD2,CASSFISGDKSTDTQYF,TGTGCCAGCAGCTTTATAAGCGGGGATAAAAGCACAGATACGCAGTATTTT
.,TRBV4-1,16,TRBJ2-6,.,CASSPTTGSGANVLTF,TGCGCCAGCAGCCCCACAACAGGTTCTGGGGCCAACGTCCTGACTTTC